Presented here are 22 T cell receptor beta chains from one specimen sequenced in a study of cytomegalovirus exposure and HLA in healthy donors (dated by TCRdb to 2016 to 2017). The library was built by means of the immunoSEQ multiplex PCR assay. The clones in this table, taken by TCRdb from immuneACCESS, are in-frame only. Not every clone is retained; where verified, under half of the shortfall comes from an unresolved V gene, and the cause of the rest is unknown. Present in this sample are about 98,000 clones, around nine tenths of which were seen just once. The ten top clones hold roughly 3.7% of the sample. The sample comprised PBMCs. The origin of the receptors is a woman in her 30s in good health and CMV-seronegative.

The chain uses TRBV6-5 and TRBJ2-4; D possibly corresponds to TRBD2 (6 bases). CDR1 MNHEY and CDR2 SVGAGI come from the germline V gene. The CDR3 covers 16 residues. V was shortened by 2 bases and J by 0 bases, with 11 bases between the two germline ends. The CDR3 spells CASSYAGSVAKNIQYF. CDR3 sequence (DNA): TGTGCCAGCAGTTACGCGGGATCTGTAGCCAAAAACATTCAGTACTTC.

This chain uses TRBV29-1 with TRBJ2-3; 11 nucleotides line up with TRBD2. The V gene end was trimmed by 6 bases and the J gene end by 3 bases; junction bases not matched to a gene: 5. The length of the CDR3 is 14 residues. Germline CDR1 SQVTM, CDR2 ANQGSEA. The CDR3 here is CSVSVAGGTDTQYF. The CDR3 nucleotides read TGCAGCGTAAGCGTAGCGGGAGGGACAGATACGCAGTATTTT.

The genes are TRBV29-1 and TRBJ1-2; D is unclear. Trimming shortened V by 5 bases and J by 0 bases, and 7 bases separated the two germline ends. Germline values: CDR1 SQVTM, CDR2 ANQGSEA. CDR3 length: 12 residues. The CDR3: CSVWAANYGYTF. CDR3 sequence (DNA): TGCAGCGTTTGGGCAGCTAACTATGGCTACACCTTC.

This chain connects TRBV7-2 to TRBJ2-2; 7 nucleotides agree with TRBD1. V was pared by 5 bases and J by 1 base, with 7 bases of the junction left unmatched. The CDR3 has 16 amino acids. The V gene's germline CDR1 is SGHTA and CDR2 FQGNSA. The CDR3 DNA follows: TGTGCCAGCAGCCAACTGACAGGGAGGAACACCGGGGAGCTGTTTTTT. Protein product: CASSQLTGRNTGELFF.

This clone was detected only once. The rearrangement uses TRBV14 and TRBJ2-2; D is ambiguous. Germline V gene sequence: CDR1 SGHDN, CDR2 FVKESK. The CDR3 runs 16 residues. The V and J ends lost 2 bases and 5 bases respectively, with 15 bases between them. The CDR3 spells CASSQSVRGETGELFF. CDR3 sequence (DNA): TGTGCCAGCAGCCAAAGCGTACGCGGCGAGACCGGGGAGCTGTTTTTT.

The chain employs TRBV6-6 and TRBJ2-7, with 8 nucleotides matching TRBD1. The V gene's germline CDR1 is MNHNY and CDR2 SVGAGI (reference sequence). The J segment lost 3 bases and the V segment lost 6 bases, leaving 7 bases of the junction unmatched. There are 14 residues in the CDR3. CDR3 sequence reads: CASRVTGTGYEQYF. The CDR3 DNA reads as TGTGCCAGCAGGGTAACCGGGACAGGCTACGAGCAGTACTTC.

This clone was observed a few times. The rearrangement uses TRBV28 and TRBJ1-1; no reliable D call. The length of the CDR3 is 13 residues. From germline, CDR1 is MDHEN and CDR2 SYDVKM. Trimming took off 7 bases at V and 8 bases at J, with 17 bases between the two ends. The CDR3 spells CASTPPGGREAFF. The CDR3, as DNA: TGTGCCAGCACCCCCCCCGGAGGAAGGGAAGCTTTCTTT.

In this sample, this clone turned up a few times. The chain joins TRBV14 to TRBJ1-1; D is unresolved. Germline V gene sequence: CDR1 SGHDN, CDR2 FVKESK. The CDR3 totals 13 residues. Trimming shortened V by 1 base and J by 3 bases, and 6 bases separated the two germline ends. CDR3 region: CASSQAVYTEAFF. CDR3 in DNA: TGTGCCAGCAGCCAAGCCGTTTACACTGAAGCTTTCTTT.

The CDR3 coding sequence is TGTGCCAGCAGCTCACCCGATGAACAGGGCTCTCTACGCGGCTACACCTTC. Amino acid sequence: CASSSPDEQGSLRGYTF. The rearrangement joins TRBV28 to TRBJ1-2, with TRBD1 as a possible D gene (6 bases). Looked up from germline, CDR1 is MDHEN and CDR2 is SYDVKM. The CDR3 has 17 amino acids. Trimming pared 6 bases from V and 8 bases from J, leaving 28 bases between.

V is TRBV5-4 and J is TRBJ2-7; perhaps TRBD1 as D (5 bases). CDR3 size: 14 residues. Deletions cut 4 bases from V and 2 bases from J, with 13 bases between. CDR1 is SGHNT and CDR2 is YYREEE in the germline V gene (reference sequence). CDR3 sequence reads: CASSLMTATYEQYF. Here the CDR3 DNA reads TGTGCCAGCAGCCTCATGACAGCCACCTACGAGCAGTACTTC. The full variable domain, its missing parts supplied by reference TRBV5-4 and TRBJ2-7, is ETGVTQSPTHLIKTRGQQVTLRCSSQSGHNTVSWYQQALGQGPQFIFQYYREEENGRGNFPPRFSGLQFPNYSSELNVNALELDDSALYLCASSLMTATYEQYFGPGTRLTVT.

This clone was counted between two and nine times. The rearrangement links TRBV27 to TRBJ2-7, with D perhaps TRBD2 (5 bases). The CDR3 totals 19 residues. Per germline, CDR1 MNHEY and CDR2 SMNVEV (reference sequence). V dropped 4 bases and J dropped 1 base, with 26 bases sitting between them. The CDR3 DNA sequence: TGTGCCAGCAGTTCTATCCTTTCGTCTCCGTGGGAGAATTCCTACGAGCAGTACTTC. This encodes CASSSILSSPWENSYEQYF.

This rearrangement joins TRBV5-4 to TRBJ2-7; no firm D call. The CDR3 loop spans 13 amino acids. V was trimmed by 2 bases and J by 4 bases, leaving 10 bases between them. Germline CDR1 SGHNT, CDR2 YYREEE (reference sequence). The CDR3 region is CASSLPDWYEQYF. The CDR3 DNA reads TGTGCCAGCAGCTTACCTGACTGGTACGAGCAGTACTTC.

V gene TRBV5-1 combines with J gene TRBJ1-2; 8 positions match TRBD1. The V gene end was trimmed by 4 bases and the J gene end by 3 bases; junction bases not matched to a gene: 11. Germline V gives CDR1 SGHRS, CDR2 YFSETQ. The CDR3 totals 16 residues. CDR3 bases: TGCGCCAGCAGCCGTGCGGACAGGGTGGGCGACTATGGCTACACCTTC. As protein: CASSRADRVGDYGYTF.

The chain joins TRBV9 to TRBJ2-3; 12 bases are shared with TRBD2. Looked up from germline, CDR1 is SGDLS and CDR2 is YYNGEE. After removal of 0 bases from V and 1 base from J, the junction contained 0 bases not matched to a gene. CDR3 length: 16 amino acids. CDR3 in DNA: TGTGCCAGCAGCGTAGGACTAGCGGGGGGCACAGATACGCAGTATTTT. Amino acids: CASSVGLAGGTDTQYF.

CDR3: CASSRLEGGDEQYF. For the CDR3, the DNA is TGTGCCAGCTCTCGCCTAGAGGGGGGGGACGAGCAGTACTTC. J is TRBJ2-7 and V is TRBV18; TRBD2 might be the D (7 bases). The CDR3 runs to 14 residues. V dropped 6 bases and J dropped 5 bases, with 17 bases sitting between them. Germline V CDR1 and CDR2: KGHSH, LQKENI.

This chain links TRBV9 with TRBJ1-1; 7 bases agree with TRBD1. Per the germline V gene, CDR1 is SGDLS and CDR2 is YYNGEE. The trim removed 0 bases at V and 6 bases at J, leaving 14 bases unmatched. The CDR3 runs 17 residues. The CDR3 DNA follows: TGTGCCAGCAGCGTAGCAGACAGGGATTGGGGGAGGCCTGAAGCTTTCTTT. This sequence encodes CASSVADRDWGRPEAFF.

CDR3 amino acids: CATSPNSEPQHF. The CDR3 bases are TGTGCCACCAGCCCTAACTCCGAGCCCCAGCATTTT. The chain carries TRBV15 and TRBJ1-5; no firm D call. Germline V gene sequence: CDR1 LNHNV, CDR2 YYDKDF (reference sequence). V shed 5 bases and J shed 8 bases, with 10 bases lying between them. The CDR3 spans 12 residues.

J is TRBJ2-5 and V is TRBV2, with 14 bases that match TRBD2. Germline trimming cut 9 bases from V and 5 bases from J; bases unmatched to any gene: 11. Germline-derived CDR1 and CDR2 are SNHLY and FYNNEI. CDR3 length equals 16 residues. Here the CDR3 reads CASTSPGLAGVETQYF. The CDR3 DNA sequence: TGTGCCAGTACGAGCCCGGGACTAGCGGGGGTCGAGACCCAGTACTTC.

This clone was counted once. The V gene is TRBV15, the J gene TRBJ2-5; TRBD1 aligns across 7 bases. The trim removed 2 bases at V and 5 bases at J, leaving 5 bases unmatched. This CDR3 contains 14 residues. Germline V gene lookup returns CDR1 LNHNV and CDR2 YYDKDF (reference sequence). CDR3 in DNA: TGTGCCACCAGCAGATCAGGGGGTCTGGAGACCCAGTACTTC. The encoded protein is CATSRSGGLETQYF.

This chain uses TRBV5-1 with TRBJ2-7, with a weak D call TRBD2 (5 bases). Germline CDR1 reads SGHRS; CDR2 reads YFSETQ. V was cut by 2 bases and J by 2 bases, with 17 bases left in between. The CDR3 contains 16 residues. The DNA for the CDR3 is TGCGCCAGCAGCTTAGGACTCGGAGGTCGCACCTACGAGCAGTACTTC. Translated: CASSLGLGGRTYEQYF.

J is TRBJ1-5 and V is TRBV9; D is uncertain. Germline values: CDR1 SGDLS, CDR2 YYNGEE. This CDR3 has 15 amino acids. Trimming cost V 4 bases and J 1 base, with 12 bases left between them. CDR3 amino acids: CASSTEGGSNQPQHF. DNA for the CDR3: TGTGCCAGCAGCACCGAGGGAGGCAGCAATCAGCCCCAGCATTTT.

The rearrangement uses TRBV10-3 and TRBJ2-3; D might be TRBD2 (6 bases). This CDR3 has 17 residues. Germline V gives CDR1 ENHRY, CDR2 SYGVKD. V was trimmed by 6 bases and J by 2 bases, leaving 21 bases between them. The CDR3, as DNA: TGTGCCATCAGACAAAGTAGGCGGGACGACCCCACAGATACGCAGTATTTT. Protein sequence: CAIRQSRRDDPTDTQYF.